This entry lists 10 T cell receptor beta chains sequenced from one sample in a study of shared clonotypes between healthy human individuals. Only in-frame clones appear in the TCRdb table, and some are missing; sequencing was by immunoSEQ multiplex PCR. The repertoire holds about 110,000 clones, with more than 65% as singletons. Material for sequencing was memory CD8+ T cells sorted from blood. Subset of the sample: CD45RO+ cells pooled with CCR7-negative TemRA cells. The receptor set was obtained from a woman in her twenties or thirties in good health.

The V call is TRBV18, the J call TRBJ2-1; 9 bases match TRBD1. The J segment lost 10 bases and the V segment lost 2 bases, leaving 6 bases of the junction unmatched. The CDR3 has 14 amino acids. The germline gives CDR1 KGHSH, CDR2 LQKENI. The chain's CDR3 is CASSPGTGLSEQFF. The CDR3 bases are TGTGCCAGCTCACCAGGGACAGGGTTGTCCGAGCAGTTCTTC.

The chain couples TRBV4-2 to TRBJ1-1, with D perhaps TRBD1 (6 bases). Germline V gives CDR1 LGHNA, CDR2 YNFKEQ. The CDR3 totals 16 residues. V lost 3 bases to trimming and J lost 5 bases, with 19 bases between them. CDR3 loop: CASSHEPLHRATEAFF. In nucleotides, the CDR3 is TGTGCCAGCAGCCACGAACCCTTACACAGGGCAACTGAAGCTTTCTTT.

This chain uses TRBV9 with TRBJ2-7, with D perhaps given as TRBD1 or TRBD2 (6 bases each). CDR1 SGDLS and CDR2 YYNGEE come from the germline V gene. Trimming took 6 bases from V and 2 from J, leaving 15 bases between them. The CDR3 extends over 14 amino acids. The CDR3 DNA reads TGTGCCAGCAATATAGGGGGAGGAGCCTACGAGCAGTACTTC. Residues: CASNIGGGAYEQYF.

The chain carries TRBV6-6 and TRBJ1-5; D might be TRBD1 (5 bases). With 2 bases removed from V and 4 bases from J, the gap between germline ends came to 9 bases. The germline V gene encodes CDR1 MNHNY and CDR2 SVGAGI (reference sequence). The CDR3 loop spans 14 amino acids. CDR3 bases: TGTGCCAGCAGTTACGCGGAGGGGAATCAGCCCCAGCATTTT. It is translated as CASSYAEGNQPQHF.

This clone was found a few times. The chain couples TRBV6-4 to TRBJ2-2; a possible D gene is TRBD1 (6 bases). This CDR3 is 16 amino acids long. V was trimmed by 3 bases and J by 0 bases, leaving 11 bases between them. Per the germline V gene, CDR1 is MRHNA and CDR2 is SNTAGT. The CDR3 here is CASSDQGRTNTGELFF. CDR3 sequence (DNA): TGTGCCAGCAGTGATCAGGGGCGGACGAACACCGGGGAGCTGTTTTTT.

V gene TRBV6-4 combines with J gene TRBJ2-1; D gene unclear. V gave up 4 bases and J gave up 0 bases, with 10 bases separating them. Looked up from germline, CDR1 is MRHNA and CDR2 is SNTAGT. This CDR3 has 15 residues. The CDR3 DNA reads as TGTGCCAGCAGTGCCTTCCGAGGCTCCTACAATGAGCAGTTCTTC. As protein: CASSAFRGSYNEQFF.

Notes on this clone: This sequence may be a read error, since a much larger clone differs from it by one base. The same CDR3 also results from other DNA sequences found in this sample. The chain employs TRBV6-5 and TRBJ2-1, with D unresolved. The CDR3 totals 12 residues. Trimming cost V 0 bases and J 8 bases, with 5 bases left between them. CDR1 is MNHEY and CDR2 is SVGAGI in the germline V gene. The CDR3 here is CASSYSGHEQFF. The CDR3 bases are TGTGCCAGCAGTTACTCGGGCCATGAGCAGTTCTTC.

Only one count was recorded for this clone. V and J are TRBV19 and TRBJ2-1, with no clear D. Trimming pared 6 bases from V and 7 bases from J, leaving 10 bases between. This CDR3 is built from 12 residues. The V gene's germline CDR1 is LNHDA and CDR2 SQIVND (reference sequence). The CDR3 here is CASSPNTNEQFF. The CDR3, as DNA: TGTGCCAGTAGCCCTAATACGAATGAGCAGTTCTTC.

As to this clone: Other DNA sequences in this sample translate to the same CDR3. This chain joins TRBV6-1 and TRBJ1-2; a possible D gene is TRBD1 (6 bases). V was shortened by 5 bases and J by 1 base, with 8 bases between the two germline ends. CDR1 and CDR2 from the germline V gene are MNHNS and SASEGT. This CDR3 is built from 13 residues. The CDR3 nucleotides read TGTGCCAGCAGTCCACAGGGTAACTATGGCTACACCTTC. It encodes CASSPQGNYGYTF.

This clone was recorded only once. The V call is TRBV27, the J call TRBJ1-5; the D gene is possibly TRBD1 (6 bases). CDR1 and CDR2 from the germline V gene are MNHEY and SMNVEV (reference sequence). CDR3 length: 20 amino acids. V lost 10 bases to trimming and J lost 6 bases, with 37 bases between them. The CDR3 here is CANSGAGAYRKGVIGQPQHF. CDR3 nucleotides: TGTGCCAACTCGGGGGCAGGGGCGTATCGGAAGGGAGTGATTGGTCAGCCCCAGCATTTT.